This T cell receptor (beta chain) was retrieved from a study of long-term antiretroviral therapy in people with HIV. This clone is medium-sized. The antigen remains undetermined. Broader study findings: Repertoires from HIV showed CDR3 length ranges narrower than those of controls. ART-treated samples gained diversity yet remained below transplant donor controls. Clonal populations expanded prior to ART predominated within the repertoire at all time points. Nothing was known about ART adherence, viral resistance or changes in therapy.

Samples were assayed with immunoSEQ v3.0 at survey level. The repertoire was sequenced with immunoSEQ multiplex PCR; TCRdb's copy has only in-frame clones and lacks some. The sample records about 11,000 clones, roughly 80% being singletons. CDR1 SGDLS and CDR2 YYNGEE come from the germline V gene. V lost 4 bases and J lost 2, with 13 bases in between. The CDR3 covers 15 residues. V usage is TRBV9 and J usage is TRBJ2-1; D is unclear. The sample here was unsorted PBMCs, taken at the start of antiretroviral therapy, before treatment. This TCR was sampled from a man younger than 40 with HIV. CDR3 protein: CASSYTTDPYNEQFF. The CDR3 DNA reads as TGTGCCAGCAGCTATACTACGGACCCCTACAATGAGCAGTTCTTC.